These 2 T cell receptor beta chains were all obtained from the same sample, sequenced in a study of blood T cell repertoires in COVID-19. The data were produced by immunoSEQ multiplex PCR, yet TCRdb's version contains in-frame clones alone and is incomplete. This table holds approximately 260,000 clones, 80% to 85% found once. Specimen: PBMCs or T cells enriched from blood (not recorded which). Receptor source: a man aged 50 to 59 who had recovered from COVID-19.

This chain joins TRBV18 and TRBJ1-1, with 7 bases matching TRBD1. The length of the CDR3 is 16 residues. CDR1 is KGHSH and CDR2 is LQKENI in the germline V gene. V was pared by 0 bases and J by 1 base, with 5 bases of the junction left unmatched. The CDR3 region has the DNA TGTGCCAGCTCACCACCGAGAGGGACAGCGAACACTGAAGCTTTCTTT. Residues: CASSPPRGTANTEAFF.

This clone is a singleton in its sample. The V and J genes are TRBV5-1 and TRBJ2-3, with D tentatively TRBD2 (7 bases). V gave up 0 bases and J gave up 3 bases, with 23 bases separating them. The CDR3 is 19 residues long. CDR1 is SGHRS and CDR2 is YFSETQ in the germline V gene. This CDR3 reads CASSLAVTPWGGETDTQYF. The CDR3 region has the DNA TGCGCCAGCAGCTTGGCCGTCACTCCCTGGGGGGGCGAAACAGATACGCAGTATTTT.